The 13 T cell receptor beta chains in this list originate from one sample, sequenced in a study of T-cell memory formation after mild COVID-19. In TCRdb, the 5' RACE reads were re-called with MiXCR into one record per CDR3 protein. The sample shows 250,000 to 300,000 distinct CDR3 sequences, roughly 18% of them seen only once. Sequencing input: PBMCs or a T cell subset sorted from them (not recorded which). Receptors were obtained from a man aged 18 to 35 who had mild COVID-19 (a few samples of this study predate the infection). Cell type and time point are not known.

This chain connects TRBV6-5 to TRBJ2-7; TRBD1 matches at 7 bases. This CDR3 is built from 13 residues. Germline V CDR1 and CDR2: MNHEY, SVGAGI. After removal of 7 bases from V and 0 bases from J, the junction contained 3 bases not matched to a gene. The CDR3, as DNA: TGTGCCAGCACTAGACAGGGCTCCTACGAGCAGTACTTC. Its translation is CASTRQGSYEQYF.

This clonotype was counted only a few times. This chain links TRBV7-9 with TRBJ2-7; possible D gene TRBD2, 5 bases. Between the trimmed V and J ends, which lost 0 bases and 2 bases, there was a span of 11 bases. The germline V gene encodes CDR1 SEHNR and CDR2 FQNEAQ (reference sequence). The CDR3 loop spans 15 amino acids. For the CDR3, the DNA is TGTGCCAGCAGCTTAGCGCTCAGCGGAACCTACGAGCAGTACTTC. Its protein is CASSLALSGTYEQYF.

This chain joins TRBV6-1 and TRBJ2-3; maybe TRBD1 (6 bases). The V gene lost 3 bases and the J gene lost 2 bases, with 12 bases spanning the gap. The germline gives CDR1 MNHNS, CDR2 SASEGT. CDR3 size: 15 residues. The CDR3: CASSDRDTYTDTQYF. Written as DNA, the CDR3 is TGTGCCAGCAGTGACCGGGACACTTACACAGATACGCAGTATTTT.

The table lists this clonotype with a few counts. The gene calls are TRBV24-1 and TRBJ2-3, with D unclear. This CDR3 comprises 11 residues. CDR1 is KGHDR, CDR2 SFDVKD, per germline. Trimming removed 7 bases from V and 6 bases from J, with 7 bases in between. CDR3 in amino acids: CATRIGDTQYF. Written as DNA, the CDR3 is TGTGCCACCAGGATCGGGGATACGCAGTATTTT.

This clonotype was recorded a few times. V and J are TRBV19 and TRBJ1-1, with 7 bases fitting TRBD1. V shed 8 bases, J shed 1 base, and the junction held 22 bases outside the gene matches. The CDR3 extends over 19 amino acids. CDR1 and CDR2 (germline): LNHDA, SQIVND (reference sequence). The CDR3 coding sequence is TGTGCCAGTCGTTATAGGACAGGTAACGAGCTCACTCGGAACACTGAAGCTTTCTTT. Translating it yields CASRYRTGNELTRNTEAFF.

The J gene is TRBJ1-1, the V gene TRBV20-1, with D tentatively TRBD1 (6 bases). Germline CDR1 DFQATT, CDR2 SNEGSKA (reference sequence). V gave up 3 bases and J gave up 5 bases, with 16 bases separating them. The CDR3 runs to 14 residues. The CDR3 region is CSASFYVRGTEAFF. CDR3 bases: TGCAGTGCTAGTTTCTATGTAAGGGGGACTGAAGCTTTCTTT.

This clonotype was seen more than once but under ten times. The rearrangement links TRBV10-3 to TRBJ2-3; no clear D. Trimming stripped 0 bases from V and 5 bases from J, with 3 bases between. CDR1 is ENHRY, CDR2 SYGVKD, per germline. The CDR3 spans 12 residues. The CDR3 bases are TGTGCCATCAGTGAGTCAGTAGATACGCAGTATTTT. This translates into CAISESVDTQYF.

This clonotype was detected a few times. The chain has TRBV6-2 or TRBV6-3 and TRBJ1-3, with D perhaps matching TRBD1 (5 bases). The CDR3 runs 14 residues. Germline values: CDR1 MNHEY, CDR2 SVGEGT. V shed 5 bases and J shed 8 bases, with 16 bases lying between them. The CDR3 DNA is TGTGCCAGCAGTCGGACAAGTCTATCGGACACCATATATTTT. This gives the protein CASSRTSLSDTIYF.

The chain combines TRBV9 with TRBJ1-5; D gene ambiguous. There are 13 residues in the CDR3. The V gene lost 1 base and the J gene lost 3 bases, with 5 bases spanning the gap. Germline CDR1 reads SGDLS; CDR2 reads YYNGEE. The chain's CDR3 is CASSVFDNQPQHF. The DNA for the CDR3 is TGTGCCAGCAGCGTATTTGACAATCAGCCCCAGCATTTT.

This rearrangement joins TRBV4-1 to TRBJ2-7, with D hard to call. Trimming pared 1 base from V and 4 bases from J, leaving 8 bases between. Germline lookup yields CDR1 MGHRA and CDR2 YSYEKL. The CDR3 length is 13 residues. The CDR3 protein is CASSQVVSYEQYV. For the CDR3, the DNA is TGCGCCAGCAGCCAAGTCGTCAGTTACGAGCAGTACGTC.

This clonotype was detected a few times. CDR3 loop: CSASPRRRGGNIQYF. For the CDR3, the DNA is TGCAGTGCTAGCCCCCGTAGAAGGGGAGGAAACATTCAGTACTTC. The rearrangement uses TRBV20-1 and TRBJ2-4, with D tentatively TRBD2 (6 bases). The ends were cut back, 3 bases at V and 6 bases at J, with 18 bases in the middle. This CDR3 has 15 amino acids. Looked up from germline, CDR1 is DFQATT and CDR2 is SNEGSKA (reference sequence).

This chain connects TRBV2 to TRBJ1-4; D remains unclear. Trimming cost V 2 bases and J 12 bases, with 10 bases left between them. The CDR3 loop spans 12 amino acids. In germline, CDR1 is SNHLY, CDR2 FYNNEI. The CDR3 region has the DNA TGTGCCAGCAGTGAAACGGGATACGAACTGTTTTTT. It translates to CASSETGYELFF.

The chain couples TRBV19 to TRBJ2-7; D possibly uses TRBD1 or TRBD2 (5 bases each). The CDR3 spans 14 residues. Germline V gene lookup returns CDR1 LNHDA and CDR2 SQIVND (reference sequence). Between the trimmed V and J ends, which lost 6 bases and 6 bases, there was a span of 18 bases. CDR3 residues: CASSQTGTPREQYF. The CDR3 region has the DNA TGTGCCAGTAGCCAGACCGGGACCCCGCGCGAGCAGTACTTC.